This TCR beta chain was obtained from a study of T cell responses to AZD1222 COVID-19 vaccine. Using immunoSEQ multiplex PCR, the repertoire was profiled, and TCRdb retains in-frame clones only, with some absent. The sample shows some 120,000 clones, about nine tenths of them seen only once. A remark on this clone: Its antigen is as yet unknown.

With 6 bases removed from V and 3 bases from J, the gap between germline ends came to 12 bases. The CDR3 length is 13 residues. In germline, CDR1 is MNHEY, CDR2 SMNVEV (reference sequence). Study observations and caveats: White British donors predominated, females outnumbered males, and clonal diversity was possibly underestimated. Recipients of AZD1222 seropositive at baseline numbered only 5 to 7.

This rearrangement joins TRBV27 to TRBJ2-7; D call uncertain. The TCR sequence derives from an adult in good health. The specimen was peripheral blood, collected on day 0 of MenACWY control vaccination. The CDR3 sequence: CASRRWPDYEQYF. CDR3 bases: TGTGCCAGCAGGAGATGGCCAGACTACGAGCAGTACTTC.